Here is one TCR beta chain with its context. Its antigen remains unidentified. This entry is derived from a study of shared clonotypes between healthy human individuals. Study-level information: Three plates were used per donor for CD4 naive, three for CD4 memory, two for CD8 naive and one for CD8 memory. Study outcomes and limitations: What rarefaction showed was incomplete sorted-subset sequencing despite large depth. The small donor group covered limited genetic and exposure diversity.

The germline V and J ends were trimmed by 4 bases and 4 bases, with 8 bases remaining between them. The germline V gene encodes CDR1 MGHRA and CDR2 YSYEKL. This CDR3 has 13 amino acids. Naive CD8 cells lacked CD45RO and underwent positive selection for CCR7, leaving out terminally differentiated effector memory CD45RA+ cells. Generated by immunoSEQ multiplex PCR, the TCRdb table keeps only in-frame clones and is missing some. The data hold approximately 2,000,000 clones, with roughly 93% observed a single time. Material: naive CD8+ T cells from PBMCs. V and J are TRBV4-1 and TRBJ2-1; D unclear. This clonotype was obtained from a man aged 18 to 29 in good health. Some clones in this sample may be carry-over from other donors' samples. This chain's CDR3 is CASSRASYNEQFF. DNA for the CDR3: TGCGCCAGCAGCCGTGCTAGTTACAATGAGCAGTTCTTC.